This TCR beta chain was recovered during a study of blood T cell repertoires in COVID-19. Method: immunoSEQ multiplex PCR; TCRdb's copy keeps in-frame clones and lacks some. Of 100,000 to 150,000 clones listed, roughly 83% are singletons. The clonotype comes from a woman younger than 45 who had recovered from COVID-19. The material sequenced was peripheral blood.

The DNA for the CDR3 is TGTGCCAGCAGCCCGGGACTTAGCTCCTACAATGAGCAGTTCTTC. It yields the protein CASSPGLSSYNEQFF. The chain is built from TRBV7-2 and TRBJ2-1; D perhaps matches TRBD2 (6 bases). Trimming removed 5 bases from V and 0 bases from J, with 11 bases in between. CDR3 length: 15 amino acids. The germline CDR1 and CDR2 sequences are SGHTA and FQGNSA.